This T cell receptor (beta chain) came from a study of identifying expanded T cells in peripheral blood. This clone was seen only once. Antigen specificity is unknown. Trimming shortened V by 0 bases and J by 2 bases, and 7 bases separated the two germline ends. There are 15 residues in the CDR3. CDR1 and CDR2 from the germline V gene are LGHNA and YNFKEQ. Clones were read by immunoSEQ multiplex PCR, and TCRdb kept only the in-frame ones, dropping some. The profile shows tens of thousands of clones, around 83% of them singletons. Study-wide findings and caveats: Approximately two-week clone count variance significantly increased as total template count grew.

Collection occurred without any documented infections or immune events in donors. The source of this sequence is a person aged 18 to 69 in good health. Material: blood. The chain joins TRBV4-2 to TRBJ1-4, with D possibly being TRBD1 (5 bases). DNA for the CDR3: TGTGCCAGCAGCCAAGACAGGGCTACTAATGAAAAACTGTTTTTT. This sequence encodes CASSQDRATNEKLFF.